This T cell receptor beta chain was sequenced during a study of lymphopenia after photon versus proton radiotherapy. V lost 5 bases to trimming and J lost 8 bases, with 17 bases between them. The CDR3 extends over 14 amino acids. Germline V lookup: CDR1 SGHRS, CDR2 YFSETQ. TCRdb's table, derived via immunoSEQ multiplex PCR, lists solely in-frame clones and lacks some. The sample includes approximately 58,000 clones, about 83% of them seen just once. Sequenced material: peripheral blood, taken from a patient treated with photon-based radiotherapy. This rearrangement joins TRBV5-1 to TRBJ1-3; D unresolved. This clonotype originated in a man aged 50 to 60 with gastric cancer. The CDR3, as DNA: TGCGCCAGCAGTATCCCAGAGCGCGAGGACACCATATATTTT. This codes for CASSIPEREDTIYF.